The source of this TCR beta chain is a study of shared clonotypes between healthy human individuals. Regarding the study as a whole: It was the non-shared clonotypes that had lower generation probabilities than clonotypes shared by all four donors. Sharing of clonotypes among donors was expected to vary with sequencing depth. Only blood was sampled; tissue repertoires likely differ.

Germline V gene data show CDR1 as SGHAT and CDR2 as FQNNGV. Germline trimming cut 3 bases from V and 6 bases from J; bases unmatched to any gene: 3. This CDR3 spans 14 amino acids. Remarks on this clone: Antigen unknown.

TCRdb's copy holds only in-frame clones and misses some; the assay was immunoSEQ multiplex PCR. The data show about 1.5 million clones, under 99% seen once. CD45RA-negative memory and CD45RA+ naive subsets were split from the CD4+ cells. This sequence was found in a man aged 25 to 45 in good health. V gene TRBV11-2 combines with J gene TRBJ2-7, with 12 bases lining up with TRBD1. Sequencing used naive CD4+ T cells sorted from blood. The subset is: CD45RA+ positively selected. CDR3 sequence: CASSLGQGAAEQYF. For the CDR3, the DNA is TGTGCCAGCAGCTTGGGACAGGGGGCGGCCGAGCAGTACTTC.